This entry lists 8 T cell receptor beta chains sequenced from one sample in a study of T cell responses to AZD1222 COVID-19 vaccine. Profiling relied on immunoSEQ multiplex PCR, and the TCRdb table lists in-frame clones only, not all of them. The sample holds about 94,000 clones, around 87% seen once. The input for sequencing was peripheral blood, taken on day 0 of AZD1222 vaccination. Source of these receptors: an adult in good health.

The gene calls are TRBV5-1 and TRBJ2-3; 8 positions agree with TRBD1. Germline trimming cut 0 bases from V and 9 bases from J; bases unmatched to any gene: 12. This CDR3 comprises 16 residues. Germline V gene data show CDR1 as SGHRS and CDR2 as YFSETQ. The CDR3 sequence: CASSLVSGGEGKTQYF. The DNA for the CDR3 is TGCGCCAGCAGCTTGGTGTCAGGGGGCGAGGGGAAGACGCAGTATTTT.

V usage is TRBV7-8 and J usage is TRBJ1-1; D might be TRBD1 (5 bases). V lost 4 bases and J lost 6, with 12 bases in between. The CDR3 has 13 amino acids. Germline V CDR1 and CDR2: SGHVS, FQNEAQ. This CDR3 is CASSSRGWAEAFF. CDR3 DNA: TGTGCCAGCAGCTCCCGGGGGTGGGCTGAAGCTTTCTTT.

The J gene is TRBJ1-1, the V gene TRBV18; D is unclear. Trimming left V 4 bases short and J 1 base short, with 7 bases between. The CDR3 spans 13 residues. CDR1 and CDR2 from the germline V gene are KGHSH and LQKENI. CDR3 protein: CASSRSANTEAFF. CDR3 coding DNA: TGTGCCAGCTCACGGTCGGCGAACACTGAAGCTTTCTTT.

The CDR3 coding sequence is TGTGCCAGCAGTGCCAACTACAGAGAGCAGTTCTTC. This translates into CASSANYREQFF. V gene TRBV27 combines with J gene TRBJ2-1; D not resolved. The CDR3 is 12 residues long. Germline values: CDR1 MNHEY, CDR2 SMNVEV (reference sequence). Between the trimmed V and J ends, which lost 5 bases and 10 bases, there was a span of 12 bases.

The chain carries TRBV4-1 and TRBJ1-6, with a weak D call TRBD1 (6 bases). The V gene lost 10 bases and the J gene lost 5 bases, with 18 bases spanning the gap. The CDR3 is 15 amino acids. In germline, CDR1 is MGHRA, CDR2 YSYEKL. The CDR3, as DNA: TGCGCCACCCAGCCAAACTCAGGGGATAATTCACCCCTCCACTTT. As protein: CATQPNSGDNSPLHF.

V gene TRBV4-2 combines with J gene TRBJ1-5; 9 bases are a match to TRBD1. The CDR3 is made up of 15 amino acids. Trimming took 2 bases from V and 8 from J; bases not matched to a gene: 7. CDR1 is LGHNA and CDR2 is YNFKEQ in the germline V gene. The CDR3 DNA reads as TGTGCCAGCAGCCAATTACAGGGGGCGGGGGAGCCCCAGCATTTT. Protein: CASSQLQGAGEPQHF.

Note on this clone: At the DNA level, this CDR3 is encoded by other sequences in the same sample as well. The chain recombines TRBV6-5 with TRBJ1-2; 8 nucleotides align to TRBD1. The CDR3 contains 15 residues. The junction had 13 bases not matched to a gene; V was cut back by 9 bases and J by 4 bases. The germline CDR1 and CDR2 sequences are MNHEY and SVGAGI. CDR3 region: CASLSGRGHVYGYTF. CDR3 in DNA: TGTGCCAGTCTATCGGGCAGGGGGCACGTCTATGGCTACACCTTC.

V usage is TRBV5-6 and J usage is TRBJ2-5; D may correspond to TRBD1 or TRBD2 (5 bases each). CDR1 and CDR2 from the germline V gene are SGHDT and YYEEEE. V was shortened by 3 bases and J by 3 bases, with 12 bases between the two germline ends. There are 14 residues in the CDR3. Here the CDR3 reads CASSYRDAEETQYF. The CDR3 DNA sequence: TGTGCCAGCAGCTACCGGGACGCGGAAGAGACCCAGTACTTC.